The present T cell receptor (beta chain) was sequenced within a study of cytomegalovirus exposure and HLA in healthy donors. As for this clone: Antigen: not known.

This CDR3 is 13 amino acids long. The germline V and J ends were trimmed by 6 bases and 6 bases, with 12 bases remaining between them. The germline V gene encodes CDR1 MNHEY and CDR2 SVGAGI. Broader study findings: In the analysis, some V segments, TRBV6-2 and TRBV6-3 included, were excluded as indistinguishable.

60 Vbeta and 13 Jbeta primers were used in PCR. Clones were sequenced by immunoSEQ multiplex PCR, and TCRdb holds only the in-frame ones, with some missing. The top ten hold 5% to 7.5% of the sample, which has more than 80,000 clones, about three quarters seen once. This sequence was found in a woman aged 45-65 years in good health and CMV-seropositive. The V call is TRBV6-5, the J call TRBJ1-5, with D perhaps matching TRBD1 (6 bases). The source material was PBMCs. CDR3 nucleotide sequence: TGTGCCAGCAGACAGGGACCGCGTCAGCCCCAGCATTTT. Translated, it gives CASRQGPRQPQHF.